Following are 4 T cell receptor beta chains from one sample sequenced in a study of blood T cell repertoires in COVID-19 (dated by TCRdb to the early 2020s). Libraries were built with the immunoSEQ multiplex PCR assay. TCRdb mirrors the immuneACCESS table, restricted to in-frame sequences. Some clones are absent from its copies; in checked studies, under half trace to an unresolved V gene, and the reason for the others is unknown. Within this sample are 90,000 to 130,000 clones, with approximately 78% of them counted one time only. 7.9% of the sample rests with the top ten. Sequencing was performed on peripheral blood. These receptors all stem from a man aged 65-85 years with acute or convalescent COVID-19.

J is TRBJ2-2 and V is TRBV18; 9 positions agree with TRBD2. The V gene's germline CDR1 is KGHSH and CDR2 LQKENI. This CDR3 is 18 amino acids long. V trimming: 1 base; J trimming: 2 bases; junction bases outside the gene matches: 8. This chain's CDR3 is CASSPRGLAGPNTGELFF. CDR3 DNA sequence: TGTGCCAGCTCACCACGGGGGCTAGCGGGGCCCAACACCGGGGAGCTGTTTTTT.

The table lists this clone with a count of one. The rearrangement links TRBV11-1 to TRBJ2-7; D ambiguous. Between the trimmed V and J ends, which lost 1 base and 3 bases, there was a span of 13 bases. Germline V gene sequence: CDR1 SGHAT, CDR2 FQDESV (reference sequence). There are 15 residues in the CDR3. The CDR3 spells CASSLDHGRVYEQYF. The CDR3 coding sequence is TGTGCCAGCAGCTTAGACCACGGCCGGGTCTACGAGCAGTACTTC.

The gene calls are TRBV6-5 and TRBJ1-6, with 8 bases fitting TRBD1. Germline trimming cut 7 bases from V and 5 bases from J; bases unmatched to any gene: 7. The CDR3 runs 15 residues. Germline-derived CDR1 and CDR2 are MNHEY and SVGAGI. Here the CDR3 reads CASNPEGQDNSPLHF. The CDR3 bases are TGTGCCAGCAACCCGGAGGGACAGGATAATTCACCCCTCCACTTT.

The gene calls are TRBV28 and TRBJ1-2, with TRBD1 matching over 8 bases. V was pared by 4 bases and J by 7 bases, with 8 bases of the junction left unmatched. CDR3 length equals 14 residues. Germline CDR1 and CDR2: MDHEN and SYDVKM. The DNA for the CDR3 is TGTGCCAGCAGTTCCCCCCGGACAGGGTTTGGCTACACCTTC. This encodes CASSSPRTGFGYTF.